This TCR beta chain was captured in a study of early T cells in non-severe SARS-CoV-2 infection. In the study overall: Sequencing of bulk RNA from unsorted whole blood was done, without chain pairing.

Regarding the study as a whole: CD4 and private specificities were missed by VDJdb matching, which favored anti-spike CD8 responses.

This clonotype appeared a few times. Antigen: not known. MiXCR was run by TCRdb on the 5' RACE reads, yielding one entry per CDR3 protein. The profile shows tens of thousands of distinct CDR3 sequences, around 13% of them singletons. Germline trimming cut 5 bases from V and 6 bases from J; bases unmatched to any gene: 14. Germline CDR1 and CDR2: DFQATT and SNEGSKA (reference sequence). CDR3 length: 16 residues. Sequencing was carried out using whole blood. This TCR was sampled from an adult who was a healthcare worker with PCR-confirmed SARS-CoV-2 infection or an uninfected control (not recorded which). The V call is TRBV20-1, the J call TRBJ2-1; 9 bases are a match to TRBD2. CDR3 region: CSAPSLLAGEVNEQFF. In DNA form, the CDR3 reads TGCAGTGCTCCGAGCTTACTAGCGGGTGAAGTCAATGAGCAGTTCTTC.